A single T cell receptor beta chain is shown here with its context. The sample belongs to a study of T cells in Graves' hyperthyroidism and ophthalmopathy. From germline, CDR1 is SGHTA and CDR2 FQGNSA. The V and J ends lost 5 bases and 6 bases respectively, with 22 bases between them. The CDR3 has 16 residues. TCR beta CDR3 regions were amplified from RNA transcripts. The TCR CDR3 was amplified in a first-round RT-PCR using the HTBI primer set. TCRdb processed the multiplex PCR reads anew with MiXCR; each CDR3 protein has one entry. The data contain about 540,000 distinct CDR3 sequences, more than 45% of them singletons.

The rearrangement uses TRBV7-2 and TRBJ1-2; D not certain. The receptor was derived from a woman under 30 with Graves' hyperthyroidism. The material sequenced was peripheral blood or thyroid tissue (not recorded which). CDR3 amino acids: CASSASRAASQDGYTF. The DNA of the CDR3 is TGTGCCAGCAGCGCCTCCCGGGCAGCTAGCCAAGATGGCTACACCTTC.